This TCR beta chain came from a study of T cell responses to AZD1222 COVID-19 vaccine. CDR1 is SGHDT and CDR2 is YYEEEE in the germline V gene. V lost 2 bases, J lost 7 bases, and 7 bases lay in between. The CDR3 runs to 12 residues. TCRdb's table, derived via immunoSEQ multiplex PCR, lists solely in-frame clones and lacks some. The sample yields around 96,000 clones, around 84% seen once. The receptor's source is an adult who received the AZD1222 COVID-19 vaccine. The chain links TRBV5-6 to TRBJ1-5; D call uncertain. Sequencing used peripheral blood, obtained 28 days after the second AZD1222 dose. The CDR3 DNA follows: TGTGCCAGCAGCTTTGCGGCCCAGCCCCAGCATTTT. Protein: CASSFAAQPQHF.